This T cell receptor beta chain was recorded in a study of T-cell reconstitution after alpha-beta-depleted transplantation in children. The CDR3 runs to 15 residues. Germline CDR1 reads SGHKS; CDR2 reads YYEKEE (reference sequence). The V and J ends lost 2 bases and 2 bases, in that order; junction bases with no gene match: 2. This clonotype has more than one count but fewer than ten. A TCRbeta library incorporating unique molecular identifiers was prepared. TCRdb processed the PCR reads anew with MiXCR; each CDR3 protein has one entry. In the table there are about 540,000 distinct CDR3 sequences, 25% to 30% of which are singletons.

The sample here was PBMCs, taken before TCRalphabeta/CD19-depleted stem cell transplant. The TCR was taken from a boy less than two years old with Wiskott-Aldrich syndrome, due to receive a stem cell transplant. The V and J genes are TRBV5-5 and TRBJ2-1; TRBD1 matches 9 bases. CDR3 in amino acids: CASSLQGATYNEQFF. The CDR3 DNA reads TGTGCCAGCAGCTTACAGGGGGCCACCTACAATGAGCAGTTCTTC.